One sample yielded the 16 T cell receptor beta chains listed below, sequenced in a study of T cell repertoires in aging, cancer and after chemotherapy. A mixed TRB-A/B primer pool amplified rearranged TRB by multiplex touch-down PCR. TCRdb re-analysed the multiplex PCR reads in MiXCR, keeping a single row per CDR3 protein. Of approximately 6,100 distinct CDR3 sequences listed, around 40% are singletons. Peripheral blood genomic DNA, not sorted cells or RNA, was the template. The sequencing input was blood. These receptors all stem from a human donor with a blood cancer.

In its sample, this clonotype is medium-sized. The V and J genes are TRBV7-2 and TRBJ2-5; D call uncertain. The CDR3 runs to 14 residues. The germline V and J ends were trimmed by 2 bases and 2 bases, with 9 bases remaining between them. Per the germline V gene, CDR1 is SGHTA and CDR2 is FQGNSA. CDR3 region: CASSLMGQQETQYF. DNA for the CDR3: TGTGCCAGCAGCTTAATGGGCCAGCAAGAGACCCAGTACTTC.

The chain is built from TRBV6-4 and TRBJ1-2; D perhaps matches TRBD1 (6 bases). The CDR3 spans 16 residues. V was clipped by 6 bases and J by 2 bases, with 19 bases between them. Germline CDR1 reads MRHNA; CDR2 reads SNTAGT. CDR3 nucleotide sequence: TGTGCCAGCAGGCCCTGGGGGGGGCCGTTGAACTATGGCTACACCTTC. This codes for CASRPWGGPLNYGYTF.

This chain uses TRBV15 with TRBJ2-1, with TRBD2 identical over 11 bases. Germline V lookup: CDR1 LNHNV, CDR2 YYDKDF (reference sequence). V dropped 3 bases and J dropped 4; count of bases not matched to a gene: 2. CDR3 length: 15 residues. The CDR3: CATSSSGRDYNEQFF. CDR3 DNA: TGTGCCACCAGCAGTAGCGGGAGGGATTACAATGAGCAGTTCTTC.

V usage is TRBV27 and J usage is TRBJ1-5; the D gene is possibly TRBD1 (6 bases). Germline assignment: CDR1 MNHEY and CDR2 SMNVEV (reference sequence). CDR3 length: 16 amino acids. The ends were cut back, 5 bases at V and 2 bases at J, with 16 bases in the middle. The CDR3 region is CASSPTSRGGNQPQHF. As DNA, the CDR3 is TGTGCCAGCAGTCCTACGAGCAGGGGTGGCAATCAGCCCCAGCATTTT.

This clonotype ranks as medium-sized. The CDR3 sequence is CASTGDEQYF. CDR3 sequence (DNA): TGTGCCAGCACGGGCGACGAGCAGTACTTC. The chain links TRBV6-4 to TRBJ2-7; D call uncertain. Germline V lookup: CDR1 MRHNA, CDR2 SNTAGT. This CDR3 has 10 residues. V was clipped by 7 bases and J by 5 bases, with 6 bases between them.

J is TRBJ2-7 and V is TRBV6-2 or TRBV6-3, with 7 bases aligning to TRBD1. Germline lookup yields CDR1 MNHEY and CDR2 SVGEGT. The CDR3 is made up of 14 amino acids. Trimming took 5 bases from V and 2 from J; bases not matched to a gene: 6. In DNA, the CDR3 is TGTGCCAGCAGTAAAGCCGGGACAGCCTACGAGCAGTACTTC. This encodes CASSKAGTAYEQYF.

In its sample, this clonotype was seen once. The genes are TRBV19 and TRBJ1-5; 7 bases align to TRBD1. J was trimmed by 6 bases and V by 5 bases; bases with no gene match: 10. The CDR3 extends over 15 amino acids. Germline lookup yields CDR1 LNHDA and CDR2 SQIVND (reference sequence). CDR3 DNA: TGTGCCAGTAGTTATTTCAATACAGGGGTTCAGCCCCAGCATTTT. Encoded protein: CASSYFNTGVQPQHF.

The chain combines TRBV19 with TRBJ1-1, with 7 bases lining up with TRBD1. With V trimmed by 0 bases and J by 7 bases, 8 bases remained unmatched. The CDR3 is 15 amino acids. The germline gives CDR1 LNHDA, CDR2 SQIVND (reference sequence). As DNA, the CDR3 is TGTGCCAGTAGTATAGAGGGGTTGGACAGGAGTGAAGCTTTCTTT. Its protein product is CASSIEGLDRSEAFF.

This clonotype was detected only a few times. The genes are TRBV18 and TRBJ2-7, with a possible D match to TRBD1 (5 bases). V was cut by 4 bases and J by 0 bases, with 10 bases left in between. The CDR3 is 14 residues long. CDR1 is KGHSH and CDR2 is LQKENI in the germline V gene. CDR3 sequence: CASSREQDSYEQYF. CDR3 DNA sequence: TGTGCCAGCTCACGAGAACAGGACTCCTACGAGCAGTACTTC. The full variable domain, with the rest looked up from reference TRBV18 and TRBJ2-7, is NAGVMQNPRHLVRRRGQEARLRCSPMKGHSHVYWYRQLPEEGLKFMVYLQKENIIDESGMPKERFSAEFPKEGPSILRIQQVVRGDSAAYFCASSREQDSYEQYFGPGTRLTVT.

This clonotype was seen more than once but under ten times. The rearrangement joins TRBV6-2 or TRBV6-3 to TRBJ2-7, with 8 bases aligning to TRBD1. CDR1 and CDR2 (germline): MNHEY, SVGEGT. This CDR3 has 15 amino acids. J gave up 5 bases and V 7 bases, and 13 bases lay outside the gene matches. CDR3 bases: TGTGCCAGCAACTACAGGGGGGCTCAACATGACGAGCAGTACTTC. It codes for CASNYRGAQHDEQYF.

This rearrangement joins TRBV12-3 or TRBV12-4 to TRBJ1-4, with D perhaps matching TRBD1 (6 bases). Trimming pared 1 base from V and 9 bases from J, leaving 12 bases between. CDR3 length: 14 amino acids. The CDR3 sequence: CASSLGQGRQKLFF. The CDR3 nucleotides read TGTGCCAGCAGTTTAGGCCAGGGGAGGCAAAAACTGTTTTTT.

This rearrangement joins TRBV15 to TRBJ2-2; no definite D call. From germline, CDR1 is LNHNV and CDR2 YYDKDF (reference sequence). The CDR3 has 15 amino acids. V was clipped by 6 bases and J by 3 bases, with 14 bases between them. The CDR3 reads CATSDLGPYTGELFF. CDR3 nucleotide sequence: TGTGCCACCAGTGATCTCGGGCCCTACACCGGGGAGCTGTTTTTT.

The chain employs TRBV18 and TRBJ2-5; D gene unclear. The germline V gene encodes CDR1 KGHSH and CDR2 LQKENI. CDR3 length: 14 residues. V was pared by 3 bases and J by 2 bases, with 10 bases between. Written as DNA, the CDR3 is TGTGCCAGCTCACCCACCAACAGACAAGAGACCCAGTACTTC. It translates to CASSPTNRQETQYF.

This clonotype has more than one count but fewer than ten. The chain's CDR3 is CATSGLTDTQYF. The CDR3 nucleotides are TGTGCCACTAGCGGACTCACAGATACGCAGTATTTT. V and J are TRBV28 and TRBJ2-3; 7 positions agree with TRBD2. This CDR3 region has 12 residues. V was clipped by 10 bases and J by 2 bases; unmatched bases: 3. CDR1 is MDHEN and CDR2 is SYDVKM in the germline V gene. Based on the CDR3 plus reference TRBV28 and TRBJ2-3, the full variable domain is DVKVTQSSRYLVKRTGEKVFLECVQDMDHENMFWYRQDPGLGLRLIYFSYDVKMKEKGDIPEGYSVSREKKERFSLILESASTNQTSMYLCATSGLTDTQYFGPGTRLTVL.

The chain links TRBV6-1 to TRBJ2-3; 12 bases are shared with TRBD2. V shed 1 base and J 2 bases; nucleotides not matched to a gene: 7. CDR1 MNHNS and CDR2 SASEGT come from the germline V gene. The CDR3 has 18 amino acids. The CDR3 DNA sequence: TGTGCCAGCAGTGAAGGTGTACTAGCGGGAGGCCCCACAGATACGCAGTATTTT. It translates to CASSEGVLAGGPTDTQYF.

The rearrangement links TRBV19 to TRBJ2-5; 10 nucleotides agree with TRBD2. CDR3 size: 14 residues. V lost 6 bases and J lost 5; bases outside the gene matches: 6. Germline CDR1 LNHDA, CDR2 SQIVND (reference sequence). In DNA, the CDR3 is TGTGCCAGTAGCCTAGCGGGAGTGGGGGAGACCCAGTACTTC. This codes for CASSLAGVGETQYF.